This record covers a single T cell receptor (beta chain). The germline V gene has CDR1 MDHEN and CDR2 SYDVKM. CDR3 length: 13 residues. Trimming left V 6 bases short and J 10 bases short, with 16 bases between. This sample is drawn from a study of neoadjuvant anti-PD-1 for oral cavity cancer. The protocol was immunoSEQ multiplex PCR, while the TCRdb copy is restricted to in-frame clones and leaves out a portion. The profile shows some 9,000 clones, around 60% of them singletons. Noted time point: after neoadjuvant nivolumab, at surgical resection. The receptor was isolated from a person aged 35-79 years with oral cavity squamous cell carcinoma. J is TRBJ2-1 and V is TRBV28, with D perhaps being TRBD1 or TRBD2 (5 bases each). Sequences were derived from PBMCs, sampled after nivolumab (anti-PD-1) treatment. The CDR3, as DNA: TGTGCCAGCAGCGGGGACCCACCAGGGGAGCAGTTCTTC. Amino acid sequence: CASSGDPPGEQFF.